These 24 T cell receptor beta chains were sequenced from one sample in a study of blood T cells in healthy people across ages. The use of a sample-barcoded 5' primer and a J-beta primer mix characterized a second PCR of about 7 to 12 cycles. One entry per CDR3 protein results from TCRdb running MiXCR on the 5' RACE reads. The sample records 710,000 or so distinct CDR3 sequences, roughly 32% being singletons. Sequenced sample: blood. The receptors shown here come from a woman older than 75 in good health.

This clonotype was picked up many times. This chain uses TRBV6-5 with TRBJ2-3; 13 bases agree with TRBD2. From germline, CDR1 is MNHEY and CDR2 SVGAGI. With V trimmed by 0 bases and J by 6 bases, 6 bases remained unmatched. The CDR3 covers 17 residues. Written as DNA, the CDR3 is TGTGCCAGCAGTTACTCGGGACTAGCGGGGCGACCGGATACGCAGTATTTT. As protein: CASSYSGLAGRPDTQYF.

This clonotype was found once. The chain carries TRBV5-1 and TRBJ1-1, with D possibly matching TRBD1 (5 bases). The CDR3 extends over 15 amino acids. CDR1 and CDR2 from the germline V gene are SGHRS and YFSETQ. V lost 0 bases and J 0 bases, leaving 9 bases between the germline ends. Here the CDR3 reads CASSLGSGLNTEAFF. The CDR3 nucleotides read TGCGCCAGCAGCTTGGGATCAGGGCTGAACACTGAAGCTTTCTTT.

This clonotype showed up just a few times. This rearrangement joins TRBV5-1 to TRBJ1-1; D perhaps matches TRBD1 (5 bases). The germline V gene has CDR1 SGHRS and CDR2 YFSETQ. The CDR3 runs 13 residues. Trimming left V 2 bases short and J 6 bases short, with 11 bases between. The CDR3 protein is CASSFGGAPEAFF. The DNA for the CDR3 is TGCGCCAGCAGCTTCGGTGGGGCGCCTGAAGCTTTCTTT.

This clonotype has only one observation. The chain employs TRBV13 and TRBJ2-6, with D unresolved. The germline CDR1 and CDR2 sequences are PRHDT and FYEKMQ (reference sequence). Trimming took off 1 base at V and 3 bases at J, with 16 bases between the two ends. The CDR3 has 18 residues. The CDR3 sequence is CASSLAFGSGDGANVLTF. The CDR3 coding sequence is TGTGCCAGCAGCTTAGCTTTCGGAAGTGGTGATGGGGCCAACGTCCTGACTTTC.

This clonotype was observed many times. The rearrangement links TRBV7-3 to TRBJ1-2; D is possibly TRBD1 (6 bases). Per germline, CDR1 SGHTA and CDR2 FQGTGA. The length of the CDR3 is 13 residues. Trimming pared 6 bases from V and 9 bases from J, leaving 17 bases between. The CDR3 sequence: CASSLLGQTSYTF. The DNA for the CDR3 is TGTGCCAGCAGTCTTTTGGGACAAACGAGCTACACCTTC.

This clonotype was counted at least ten times. V usage is TRBV20-1 and J usage is TRBJ2-1; no clear D gene. V gave up 1 base and J gave up 1 base, with 8 bases separating them. Looked up from germline, CDR1 is DFQATT and CDR2 is SNEGSKA (reference sequence). This CDR3 has 14 amino acids. CDR3 DNA: TGCAGTGCTAGAGCGTTAGTATCCTACAATGAGCAGTTCTTC. It codes for CSARALVSYNEQFF.

This clonotype turned up a few times. At one boundary the junction diverges from the germline segment, which might be a read error. The rearrangement uses TRBV10-3 and TRBJ2-5; 11 bases fit TRBD2. Germline loops: CDR1 ENHRY, CDR2 SYGVKD. The CDR3 is 14 residues long. CDR3 nucleotides: TGTGCCGTCAGGGCTAGCGGGGGGAAAGAGACCCAGTACTTC. Translating gives CAVRASGGKETQYF.

This sequence joins TRBV12-3 or TRBV12-4 and TRBJ2-3; D may be TRBD2 (5 bases). The V end lost 7 bases, the J end lost 4 bases, and 18 bases lay between the germline ends. This CDR3 contains 15 residues. The CDR3 reads CASTRSGVGSDTQYF. The CDR3 DNA follows: TGTGCCAGCACCCGAAGCGGAGTGGGTTCAGATACGCAGTATTTT.

CDR3 loop: CASSLDGRWDSGNTIYF. The CDR3 DNA reads TGTGCCAGCAGCTTGGACGGACGTTGGGACTCTGGAAACACCATATATTTT. This chain links TRBV7-9 with TRBJ1-3; D gene unclear. With 3 bases removed from V and 0 bases from J, the gap between germline ends came to 15 bases. This CDR3 is built from 17 residues. Germline assignment: CDR1 SEHNR and CDR2 FQNEAQ (reference sequence).

This clonotype was seen ten or more times. The chain combines TRBV5-3 with TRBJ2-1; 8 bases align to TRBD1. TRBV5-3 is classed as an ORF, of uncertain function. J lost 6 bases, V lost 0 bases, and 5 bases had no gene match. The CDR3 spans 15 residues. The CDR3 is CARSLVTGDGNEQFF. The CDR3 region has the DNA TGTGCCAGAAGCTTGGTGACAGGGGACGGCAATGAGCAGTTCTTC.

This clonotype was seen ten or more times. With a much larger clone just one base away, this may be a read error. J is TRBJ2-5 and V is TRBV3-1, with 7 bases that match TRBD1. After removal of 5 bases from V and 11 bases from J, the junction contained 23 bases not matched to a gene. Germline values: CDR1 LGHDT, CDR2 YNNKEL (reference sequence). The CDR3 loop spans 17 amino acids. This chain's CDR3 is CASSYSSTGLRNNEQYF. The DNA for the CDR3 is TGTGCCAGCAGCTATTCCTCGACAGGGTTAAGGAACAATGAGCAGTACTTC.

This clonotype was seen repeatedly, ten times or more. The chain couples TRBV5-1 to TRBJ2-7, with 7 bases aligning to TRBD1. V was pared by 0 bases and J by 3 bases, with 6 bases of the junction left unmatched. This CDR3 has 15 residues. Germline-derived CDR1 and CDR2 are SGHRS and YFSETQ. The CDR3 reads CASSLEGTDRYEQYF. The CDR3 region has the DNA TGCGCCAGCAGCTTGGAGGGGACAGATCGCTACGAGCAGTACTTC.

A note on this clonotype: One base away lies a much larger clone, so this may be a sequencing read error. The J gene is TRBJ2-5, the V gene TRBV28, with 8 bases fitting TRBD2. V trimming: 3 bases; J trimming: 1 base; junction bases outside the gene matches: 4. Germline V gene sequence: CDR1 MDHEN, CDR2 SYDVKM. The length of the CDR3 is 15 residues. Here the CDR3 DNA reads TGTGCCAGCAGTTTCCGAGGACTAGCCCAAGAGACCCAGTACTTC. Its translation is CASSFRGLAQETQYF. Complete variable domain (other parts from reference TRBV28 and TRBJ2-5): DVKVTQSSRYLVKRTGEKVFLECVQDMDHENMFWYRQDPGLGLRLIYFSYDVKMKEKGDIPEGYSVSREKKERFSLILESASTNQTSMYLCASSFRGLAQETQYFGPGTRLLVL.

This chain links TRBV28 with TRBJ2-4; D not certain. The CDR3 spans 16 residues. V was trimmed by 3 bases and J by 0 bases, leaving 12 bases between them. Per germline, CDR1 MDHEN and CDR2 SYDVKM. CDR3 in amino acids: CASSFQDGLAKNIQYF. The CDR3 bases are TGTGCCAGCAGTTTCCAGGACGGTCTAGCCAAAAACATTCAGTACTTC.

This clonotype was found many times. The chain couples TRBV29-1 to TRBJ2-1, with 10 bases lining up with TRBD1. Germline assignment: CDR1 SQVTM and CDR2 ANQGSEA. This CDR3 is built from 14 residues. Trimming took 4 bases from V and 6 from J; bases not matched to a gene: 6. DNA for the CDR3: TGCAGCGTTGGTGGGGGACAGGGGACCAATGAGCAGTTCTTC. Translating it yields CSVGGGQGTNEQFF.

Ten or more counts support this clonotype. This rearrangement joins TRBV20-1 to TRBJ1-2, with 9 nucleotides matching TRBD1. CDR1 and CDR2 from the germline V gene are DFQATT and SNEGSKA (reference sequence). With 3 bases clipped from V and 4 bases from J, the junction kept 3 bases outside the gene matches. CDR3 length: 13 residues. The CDR3 DNA follows: TGCAGTGCTAGGGGACAGGGACCCTATGGCTACACCTTC. It specifies CSARGQGPYGYTF.

In regard to this clonotype: A much larger clone lies a single base off, so this may be a read error. V is TRBV3-1 and J is TRBJ2-3, with TRBD2 identical over 11 bases. The CDR3 consists of 17 residues. CDR1 is LGHDT, CDR2 YNNKEL, per germline (reference sequence). The V segment lost 0 bases and the J segment 5 bases; nucleotides outside the gene matches: 7. CDR3 amino acids: CASSQDGLAGGRDTQYF. The CDR3 nucleotides read TGTGCCAGCAGCCAAGACGGGCTAGCGGGGGGCCGAGATACGCAGTATTTT.

This clonotype was seen many times. The chain combines TRBV5-1 with TRBJ2-5, with no clear D. Trimming took off 0 bases at V and 3 bases at J, with 3 bases between the two ends. CDR1 SGHRS and CDR2 YFSETQ come from the germline V gene. This CDR3 region has 12 residues. The CDR3 DNA follows: TGCGCCAGCAGCTTGGAGGAAGAGACCCAGTACTTC. Protein sequence: CASSLEEETQYF. Filled out from reference TRBV5-1 and TRBJ2-5, the complete variable domain reads KAGVTQTPRYLIKTRGQQVTLSCSPISGHRSVSWYQQTPGQGLQFLFEYFSETQRNKGNFPGRFSGRQFSNSRSEMNVSTLELGDSALYLCASSLEEETQYFGPGTRLLVL.

About this clonotype itself: At one end the junction does not follow the germline gene, possibly because of a read error. The chain joins TRBV6-1 to TRBJ1-4; D is unresolved. The CDR3 loop spans 15 amino acids. CDR1 and CDR2 from the germline V gene are MNHNS and SASEGT. The CDR3 nucleotides are TGTGTCAGCAGTCCCGGAGGGAGGGCTAATGAAAAACTGTTTTTT. This gives the protein CVSSPGGRANEKLFF.

This clonotype was recorded at least ten times. J is TRBJ2-7 and V is TRBV29-1, with 8 bases matching TRBD1. After removal of 6 bases from V and 5 bases from J, the junction contained 15 bases not matched to a gene. The length of the CDR3 is 15 residues. CDR1 is SQVTM, CDR2 ANQGSEA, per germline. The CDR3: CSVPKPGGVGDEQYF. The DNA for the CDR3 is TGCAGCGTCCCCAAGCCAGGGGGCGTAGGGGACGAGCAGTACTTC.

This clonotype occurred a few times. This may be a read error, as it is one base from a much larger clone. The CDR3 DNA sequence: TGCAGTGCCCCTACCGACCTCGCAGATACGCAGTATTTT. It encodes CSAPTDLADTQYF. The chain recombines TRBV20-1 with TRBJ2-3; D unclear. This CDR3 has 13 residues. The V end lost 6 bases, the J end lost 4 bases, and 14 bases lay between the germline ends. Germline V gives CDR1 DFQATT, CDR2 SNEGSKA (reference sequence).

Ten or more counts support this clonotype. The V gene is TRBV5-1, the J gene TRBJ2-1; 8 nucleotides line up with TRBD1. The CDR3 spans 15 residues. Germline CDR1 and CDR2: SGHRS and YFSETQ. V dropped 0 bases and J dropped 8; count of bases not matched to a gene: 7. CDR3 sequence (DNA): TGCGCCAGCAGCTTGGCTGGACAGGGATTACATGAGCAGTTCTTC. This sequence encodes CASSLAGQGLHEQFF.

There are a few counts of this clonotype. V and J are TRBV20-1 and TRBJ1-1, with unresolved D. Germline CDR1 reads DFQATT; CDR2 reads SNEGSKA (reference sequence). The CDR3 has 11 residues. Deletions cut 1 base from V and 8 bases from J, with 8 bases between. CDR3 residues: CSARVYEEAFF. The CDR3 DNA reads as TGCAGTGCTAGAGTCTACGAGGAAGCTTTCTTT.

This clonotype has at least ten counts. Possible read error: a much larger clone is one base away. This chain joins TRBV7-2 and TRBJ1-6; tentative D call: TRBD1 (6 bases). The CDR3 is 16 amino acids. The V gene's germline CDR1 is SGHTA and CDR2 FQGNSA. Here the CDR3 reads CASSRNRASYNSPPHF. Written as DNA, the CDR3 is TGTGCCAGCAGTCGGAACAGGGCTTCCTATAATTCACCCCCCCACTTT.